This T cell receptor beta chain was documented in a study of CD8+CD57+ T cells in acquired aplastic anemia (dated by TCRdb to the late 2010s). For context, the study as a whole: A mean of around 3.2 ug of DNA, ranging from about 0.19 to 30 ug, was extracted from sorted CD4+ and CD8+ cells. A CD8+CD57+ expansion meant a frequency higher than the mean frequency seen in healthy subjects. Overall results and qualifications from the work: Between patients and healthy controls, no significant difference in CD8+ Simpson's diversity was found (P=0.060). Around 30 CD8+ CDR3 sequences were found in both patients and controls but appeared to be highly expressed in patients and within the immunodominant clones of the patients.

About this clonotype: The antigen it recognizes is unknown. No quality values exist for individual bases; no much larger clone is one base distant.

Genomic DNA served as template for TCR beta VDJ combination and CDR3 sequence profiling. An Illumina HiSeq 2000 was the platform used for TCR repertoire sequencing. Processing in the source paper ran as follows. Repertoire assessment relied on Simpson's diversity index, CDR3 size and DJ length profiles, and TRBV/TRBJ rearrangement plots. Whichever DNA sequence was most abundant in the deep sequencing data was defined as the immunodominant clone. CDR3 amino acid sequences were screened for sharing across subjects and were compared with published repertoires and the VDJdb database. The raw public data were reprocessed by TCRdb itself: fastp quality trimming at Q25, MiXCR clonotype calling, in-frame beta chains only. When rows share a CDR3 protein, they turn into one entry using the most common DNA and genes. The V and J calls were not made by the authors but by TCRdb's processing. The sample table lists under 250,000 distinct CDR3 sequences, 65% of them with a count of one. The ten largest clonotypes hold roughly 64% of the sample.

There are 12 amino acids in the CDR3, from cysteine to phenylalanine inclusive. Only the CDR3 DNA stays, 36 bases, in frame from base 1. V was cut back by 2 bases and J by 2 bases, leaving a gap of 4 bases between them. CDR1 SNHLY and CDR2 FYNNEI were looked up in the germline V gene. Expansion of CD8+CD57+ cells had been shown by flow cytometry in the patients chosen for sequencing. Every patient had severe acquired aplastic anemia, diagnosed using the International Study of Aplastic Anemia and Agranulocytosis and Camitta criteria. Patients had received no therapy at the time of blood sampling. The study deep-sequenced TCR repertoires of sorted CD4+ and CD8+ blood T cells from severe aplastic anemia patients and healthy subjects. Patients were enrolled under clinicaltrials.gov protocols 00001620, 01623167, 00001397, 00071045, 00081523 and 00961064 in the USA. Ficoll-Paque density gradient centrifugation was used to isolate peripheral blood mononuclear cells. Before DNA was extracted, CD4+ and CD8+ T cells were sorted using either FACS or magnetic beads.

Sequences were obtained from sorted CD4+, CD8+, or CD8+CD57+ T cells (not recorded which) from PBMCs. The receptor was isolated from a human donor with aplastic anemia. The rearranged segments are TRBV2 and TRBJ2-7, with the D gene too uncertain to name. The base sequence is TGTGCCAGCAGTGAAATGACCTACGAGCAGTACTTC. This translates into CASSEMTYEQYF.